The 26 T cell receptor beta chains below come from one sample, sequenced in a study of beta chain features in type 1 diabetes. General study results and limits: Type 1 diabetes patients showed a moderate but significant shortening of TCRB CDR3s in all four CD4+ subsets.

Reverse transcribing all isolated RNA meant expressed TCRB transcripts were sequenced. Only in-frame clones appear in the TCRdb table, and some are missing; sequencing was by immunoSEQ multiplex PCR. The sample has a few hundred thousand clones, 13% seen once; the top ten hold approximately 0.016%. These receptors lack a known antigen. Specimen: naive CD4+ T cells from blood. The receptors originated from a woman aged 18 to 35 with type 1 diabetes.

This clone was counted only a few times. J is TRBJ2-1 and V is TRBV4-3, with 8 bases that match TRBD2. Germline V lookup: CDR1 LGHNA, CDR2 YSLEER. V trimming: 0 bases; J trimming: 11 bases; junction bases outside the gene matches: 9. CDR3 length equals 15 residues. DNA for the CDR3: TGCGCCAGCAGCCAAGATTTGGCTAGCGGGCCCCAGCAGTTCTTC. Protein sequence: CASSQDLASGPQQFF.

This clone was seen a handful of times. The chain recombines TRBV19 with TRBJ1-4; D may be TRBD1 (5 bases). This CDR3 has 14 amino acids. Per germline, CDR1 LNHDA and CDR2 SQIVND (reference sequence). With 5 bases removed from V and 5 bases from J, the gap between germline ends came to 12 bases. The CDR3 nucleotides read TGTGCCAGTAGTGCGTCGGACACAAATGAAAAACTGTTTTTT. Translation gives CASSASDTNEKLFF.

A few counts support this clone. The rearrangement uses TRBV28 and TRBJ2-3; 7 positions match TRBD2. This CDR3 spans 14 amino acids. CDR1 is MDHEN, CDR2 SYDVKM, per germline. The J segment lost 1 base and the V segment lost 5 bases, leaving 3 bases of the junction unmatched. The CDR3 DNA reads as TGTGCCAGCAGTCGTGGGGGGGGCACAGATACGCAGTATTTT. It specifies CASSRGGGTDTQYF.

The chain carries TRBV7-2 and TRBJ1-2; TRBD1 matches 11 bases. The V segment lost 6 bases and the J segment 3 bases; nucleotides outside the gene matches: 12. In germline, CDR1 is SGHTA, CDR2 FQGNSA. This CDR3 comprises 17 residues. The CDR3 here is CASRLDRGLLGDYGYTF. The CDR3 bases are TGTGCCAGCAGGTTGGACAGGGGGCTTTTAGGTGACTATGGCTACACCTTC.

The rearrangement joins TRBV10-3 to TRBJ2-7; 13 bases agree with TRBD2. The junction had 10 bases not matched to a gene; V was cut back by 8 bases and J by 6 bases. The CDR3 loop spans 15 amino acids. Germline CDR1 and CDR2: ENHRY and SYGVKD. CDR3: CAIGVGTSGISEQYV. CDR3 DNA sequence: TGTGCCATCGGGGTCGGGACTAGCGGGATTAGCGAGCAGTACGTC.

This clone was detected a few times. The gene calls are TRBV11-2 and TRBJ1-2; D not certain. V was pared by 5 bases and J by 1 base, with 11 bases between. The CDR3 loop spans 14 amino acids. Germline V gene data show CDR1 as SGHAT and CDR2 as FQNNGV. DNA of the CDR3: TGTGCCAGCAGCAAGCGGCCGGATAACTATGGCTACACCTTC. Its translation: CASSKRPDNYGYTF.

The chain links TRBV28 to TRBJ2-1, with 9 bases lining up with TRBD2. V shed 6 bases and J 7 bases; nucleotides not matched to a gene: 10. The CDR3 has 15 amino acids. Germline V gene lookup returns CDR1 MDHEN and CDR2 SYDVKM. CDR3 loop: CASRIPGLAGNEQFF. The CDR3, as DNA: TGTGCCAGCAGGATTCCCGGGCTAGCGGGGAATGAGCAGTTCTTC.

The chain recombines TRBV11-2 with TRBJ2-1; 8 bases match TRBD2. Germline CDR1 is SGHAT and CDR2 is FQNNGV. The CDR3 extends over 13 amino acids. V lost 0 bases and J lost 15; bases outside the gene matches: 7. CDR3 loop: CASSLDLGLVVFF. The CDR3 nucleotides read TGTGCCAGCAGCTTAGATCTGGGACTAGTGGTGTTCTTC.

The chain links TRBV29-1 to TRBJ2-5; weak D call: TRBD1 (5 bases). The CDR3 loop spans 12 amino acids. The V end lost 6 bases, the J end lost 5 bases, and 13 bases lay between the germline ends. From germline, CDR1 is SQVTM and CDR2 ANQGSEA. The CDR3 sequence: CSVPREGETQYF. The CDR3 DNA sequence: TGCAGCGTCCCCAGGGAAGGGGAGACCCAGTACTTC.

This clone was counted a few times. This sequence joins TRBV30 and TRBJ1-1, with 7 bases that match TRBD1. Germline assignment: CDR1 GTSNPN and CDR2 SVGIG (reference sequence). This CDR3 region has 14 residues. V lost 2 bases to trimming and J lost 4 bases; unmatched junction nucleotides: 7. The CDR3 sequence: CAWSRRQGPTEAFF. The CDR3 DNA is TGTGCCTGGAGTAGAAGACAGGGACCCACTGAAGCTTTCTTT.

This clone appeared many times. V is TRBV29-1 and J is TRBJ2-7; 8 nucleotides line up with TRBD2. This CDR3 has 13 residues. V trimming: 4 bases; J trimming: 2 bases; junction bases outside the gene matches: 4. Germline assignment: CDR1 SQVTM and CDR2 ANQGSEA. CDR3 DNA: TGCAGCGTTGGGGGACTAGAAGCCTACGAGCAGTACTTC. Its translation is CSVGGLEAYEQYF.

This clone appeared a few times. The chain couples TRBV25-1 to TRBJ2-7; maybe TRBD2 (5 bases). Germline V gene lookup returns CDR1 MGHDK and CDR2 SYGVNS. The CDR3 extends over 12 amino acids. V lost 6 bases and J lost 2, with 8 bases in between. The CDR3 bases are TGTGCCAGCAGATCGGGGACCTACGAGCAGTACTTC. This codes for CASRSGTYEQYF.

This clone was recorded a few times. V usage is TRBV6-5 and J usage is TRBJ2-7; tentatively, D is TRBD1 (5 bases). V lost 8 bases, J lost 10 bases, and 18 bases lay in between. The CDR3 length is 12 residues. From germline, CDR1 is MNHEY and CDR2 SVGAGI. CDR3 residues: CASGAGPSIQYV. CDR3 DNA: TGTGCCAGCGGGGCAGGGCCTTCGATACAGTACGTC.

The chain recombines TRBV30 with TRBJ2-1; no clear D. The CDR3 length is 17 residues. The germline V gene has CDR1 GTSNPN and CDR2 SVGIG (reference sequence). Trimming stripped 2 bases from V and 0 bases from J, with 17 bases between. This CDR3 reads CAWSRPSRPSSYNEQFF. The CDR3 nucleotides read TGTGCCTGGAGTCGCCCTTCGCGGCCCAGCTCCTACAATGAGCAGTTCTTC.

The V and J genes are TRBV27 and TRBJ1-1, with 9 bases identical to TRBD1. J lost 0 bases, V lost 6 bases, and 5 bases had no gene match. There are 15 residues in the CDR3. Per germline, CDR1 MNHEY and CDR2 SMNVEV (reference sequence). The CDR3 reads CASRTQGAVNTEAFF. The CDR3 nucleotides are TGTGCCAGCAGAACACAGGGGGCGGTGAACACTGAAGCTTTCTTT.

This rearrangement joins TRBV7-9 to TRBJ2-1; 8 bases map to TRBD2. The CDR3 totals 15 residues. The ends lost 4 bases at V and 4 bases at J; junction bases unmatched: 6. Germline CDR1 SEHNR, CDR2 FQNEAQ (reference sequence). In nucleotides, the CDR3 is TGTGCCAGCAGCTCGTATAGCGGGACATACAATGAGCAGTTCTTC. Its translation is CASSSYSGTYNEQFF.

As to this clone: This same CDR3 is encoded by further DNA sequences in the sample. This chain joins TRBV18 and TRBJ2-5, with D perhaps matching TRBD2 (5 bases). CDR1 KGHSH and CDR2 LQKENI come from the germline V gene. V was shortened by 3 bases and J by 2 bases, with 7 bases between the two germline ends. The CDR3 spans 13 residues. CDR3: CASSPGLQETQYF. In DNA, the CDR3 is TGTGCCAGCTCACCTGGACTGCAAGAGACCCAGTACTTC.

V and J are TRBV7-9 and TRBJ2-5; D call uncertain. In germline, CDR1 is SEHNR, CDR2 FQNEAQ (reference sequence). V was clipped by 1 base and J by 3 bases, with 6 bases between them. The CDR3 is 13 amino acids. The CDR3, as DNA: TGTGCCAGCAGCTTAGATATAAAAGAGACCCAGTACTTC. Amino acids: CASSLDIKETQYF.

The gene calls are TRBV12-5 and TRBJ2-1, with TRBD1 identical over 10 bases. From germline, CDR1 is LGHNT and CDR2 FRNRAP. V lost 6 bases and J lost 4; bases outside the gene matches: 18. This CDR3 contains 19 residues. The CDR3: CASGSAGTGAKGVYNEQFF. In nucleotides, the CDR3 is TGTGCTAGTGGCAGCGCCGGGACAGGGGCGAAGGGAGTTTACAATGAGCAGTTCTTC.

The chain joins TRBV14 to TRBJ1-1, with 9 bases lining up with TRBD1. This CDR3 has 15 amino acids. Unmatched junction bases numbered 3, after V lost 3 bases and J lost 1 base. The germline gives CDR1 SGHDN, CDR2 FVKESK. Here the CDR3 DNA reads TGTGCCAGCAGCCAGAGACAGGGGGAGAACACTGAAGCTTTCTTT. Amino acids: CASSQRQGENTEAFF. The full variable domain, rest sourced from reference TRBV14 and TRBJ1-1, is EAGVTQFPSHSVIEKGQTVTLRCDPISGHDNLYWYRRVMGKEIKFLLHFVKESKQDESGMPNNRFLAERTGGTYSTLKVQPAELEDSGVYFCASSQRQGENTEAFFGQGTRLTVV.

The rearrangement uses TRBV7-2 and TRBJ2-7, with D perhaps matching TRBD1 (7 bases). The CDR3 totals 15 residues. The V end lost 3 bases, the J end lost 4 bases, and 16 bases lay between the germline ends. From germline, CDR1 is SGHTA and CDR2 FQGNSA. CDR3 sequence (DNA): TGTGCCAGCAGCTTTAATGCGGGACAGATTTACGAGCAGTACGTC. It codes for CASSFNAGQIYEQYV.

This clone was seen more than once but under ten times. In DNA, the CDR3 is TGTGCCAGCTCACCACAGGAAGGGAGCCCGACTGAAGCTTTCTTT. This translates into CASSPQEGSPTEAFF. The gene calls are TRBV18 and TRBJ1-1; D not resolved. CDR1 KGHSH and CDR2 LQKENI come from the germline V gene. V dropped 1 base and J dropped 5 bases, with 14 bases sitting between them. The CDR3 loop spans 15 amino acids.

This chain links TRBV27 with TRBJ2-7, with 10 bases fitting TRBD2. The ends lost 4 bases at V and 6 bases at J; junction bases unmatched: 6. Germline V gene sequence: CDR1 MNHEY, CDR2 SMNVEV (reference sequence). The CDR3 spans 14 residues. The DNA of the CDR3 is TGTGCCAGCAGTTCGGAGCGGGAGGGCCCCGAGCAGTACGTC. Encoded protein: CASSSEREGPEQYV.

This clone was picked up a small number of times. This chain links TRBV6-5 with TRBJ2-3, with TRBD2 matching over 9 bases. The CDR3 sequence is 15 residues long. The V gene's germline CDR1 is MNHEY and CDR2 SVGAGI. V shed 6 bases, J shed 6 bases, and the junction held 10 bases outside the gene matches. DNA for the CDR3: TGTGCCAGCAGCGCGGTTAGCGGGAGACGGGATACGCAGTATTTT. Its protein product is CASSAVSGRRDTQYF.

This clone was seen a few times. The chain carries TRBV5-4 and TRBJ1-1, with D unresolved. Germline V CDR1 and CDR2: SGHNT, YYREEE (reference sequence). This CDR3 has 13 residues. Trimming cost V 0 bases and J 7 bases, with 10 bases left between them. The CDR3 loop is CASSLDRSLEAFF. The CDR3, as DNA: TGTGCCAGCAGCTTGGACAGATCCCTTGAAGCTTTCTTT. Full variable domain (remainder filled in from reference TRBV5-4 and TRBJ1-1): ETGVTQSPTHLIKTRGQQVTLRCSSQSGHNTVSWYQQALGQGPQFIFQYYREEENGRGNFPPRFSGLQFPNYSSELNVNALELDDSALYLCASSLDRSLEAFFGQGTRLTVV.

J is TRBJ2-5 and V is TRBV9; 13 bases are shared with TRBD2. Germline V gives CDR1 SGDLS, CDR2 YYNGEE. This CDR3 spans 17 amino acids. The junction had 9 bases not matched to a gene; V was cut back by 4 bases and J by 3 bases. CDR3 nucleotides: TGTGCCAGCAGCCTCGGACTAGCGGGAGTAAGAGAAGAGACCCAGTACTTC. Encoded protein: CASSLGLAGVREETQYF.